This TCR beta chain was obtained from a study of cytomegalovirus exposure and HLA in healthy donors. The study, taken as a whole, reports: Reportedly, a later analysis found an Asian-associated ancestry cluster had fewer N-insertions than the approximately 670-donor mean. Specificity for CMV antigens was confirmed in vitro for a few of the CMV-associated chains.

With 60 Vbeta and 13 Jbeta primers, the PCR was carried out. Method: immunoSEQ multiplex PCR; TCRdb's copy keeps in-frame clones and lacks some. The sample contains over 90,000 clones, 65% to 85% of which appear only once. This clone was found a few times. Its antigen is unidentified. Germline V gene sequence: CDR1 SGHTA, CDR2 FQGNSA. V was shortened by 2 bases and J by 3 bases, with 11 bases between the two germline ends. The CDR3 is 15 amino acids. The TCR comes from a man in his fifties or sixties in good health and CMV-seropositive. Sequences were obtained from PBMCs. The chain is built from TRBV7-2 and TRBJ2-1, with D possibly matching TRBD1 (6 bases). The DNA of the CDR3 is TGTGCCAGCAGCTTAAGGACAGATATCTACAATGAGCAGTTCTTC. As protein: CASSLRTDIYNEQFF.